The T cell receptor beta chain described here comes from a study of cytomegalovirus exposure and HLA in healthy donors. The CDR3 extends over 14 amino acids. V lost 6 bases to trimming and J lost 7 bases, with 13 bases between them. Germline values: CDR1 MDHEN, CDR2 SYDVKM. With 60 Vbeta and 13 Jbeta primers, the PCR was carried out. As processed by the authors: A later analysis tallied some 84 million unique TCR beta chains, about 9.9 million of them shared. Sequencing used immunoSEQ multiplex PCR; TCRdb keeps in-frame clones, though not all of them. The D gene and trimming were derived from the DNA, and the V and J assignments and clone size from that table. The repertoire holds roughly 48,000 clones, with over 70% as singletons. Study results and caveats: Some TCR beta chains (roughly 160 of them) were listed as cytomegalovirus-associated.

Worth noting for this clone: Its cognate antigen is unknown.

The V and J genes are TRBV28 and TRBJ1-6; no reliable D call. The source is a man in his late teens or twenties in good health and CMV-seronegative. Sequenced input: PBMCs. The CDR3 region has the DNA TGTGCCAGCAGCCCTGTGAACAGCAATTCACCCCTCCACTTT. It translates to CASSPVNSNSPLHF. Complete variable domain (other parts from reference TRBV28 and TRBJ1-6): DVKVTQSSRYLVKRTGEKVFLECVQDMDHENMFWYRQDPGLGLRLIYFSYDVKMKEKGDIPEGYSVSREKKERFSLILESASTNQTSMYLCASSPVNSNSPLHFGNGTRLTVT.